Listed here are 21 T cell receptor beta chains from one sample, sequenced in a study of spatial heterogeneity in lung cancer. TCRdb re-analysed the 5' RACE reads in MiXCR, keeping a single row per CDR3 protein. This table holds about 4,900 distinct CDR3 sequences, 15% to 20% found once. Described time point: sample taken at primary tumor resection. Whole RNA was taken from tumor, nontumor lung or frozen PBMC; it was then sequenced unsorted. The sequencing here drew on PBMCs, taken at surgery. The receptor source for this set is a male donor with early-stage non-small cell lung cancer.

The V gene is TRBV5-1, the J gene TRBJ1-1; 11 bases are shared with TRBD1. The germline V gene encodes CDR1 SGHRS and CDR2 YFSETQ. V lost 4 bases to trimming and J lost 0 bases; unmatched junction nucleotides: 5. The CDR3 is 16 residues long. The CDR3, as DNA: TGCGCCAGCAGCCCCGGGACAGGGGGACTGAACACTGAAGCTTTCTTT. This codes for CASSPGTGGLNTEAFF.

This chain uses TRBV20-1 with TRBJ2-5; TRBD2 matches 10 bases. Per the germline V gene, CDR1 is DFQATT and CDR2 is SNEGSKA (reference sequence). There are 15 residues in the CDR3. With 1 base clipped from V and 7 bases from J, the junction kept 9 bases outside the gene matches. CDR3 sequence reads: CSARGEAGGLVTQYF. The CDR3 bases are TGCAGTGCTAGAGGGGAAGCGGGGGGGCTAGTGACCCAGTACTTC.

By sample share, this clonotype is medium-sized. V usage is TRBV20-1 and J usage is TRBJ1-6; D remains ambiguous. Per germline, CDR1 DFQATT and CDR2 SNEGSKA (reference sequence). The CDR3 has 15 residues. Between the trimmed V and J ends, which lost 1 base and 7 bases, there was a span of 14 bases. CDR3 sequence: CSARGVRTPNSPLHF. The CDR3 DNA is TGCAGTGCTAGAGGGGTCAGGACCCCAAATTCACCCCTCCACTTT.

There are many counts of this clonotype. This chain links TRBV5-1 with TRBJ2-1; 7 bases are shared with TRBD2. This CDR3 is 15 amino acids long. With 4 bases clipped from V and 6 bases from J, the junction kept 10 bases outside the gene matches. The germline CDR1 and CDR2 sequences are SGHRS and YFSETQ. CDR3 DNA sequence: TGCGCCAGCAGCATGAGATCGGGACTAACCAATGAGCAGTTCTTC. The encoded protein is CASSMRSGLTNEQFF.

Sample share makes this clonotype medium-sized. The rearrangement uses TRBV27 and TRBJ2-7, with D maybe TRBD2 (6 bases). Per germline, CDR1 MNHEY and CDR2 SMNVEV (reference sequence). The V end was cut by 2 bases, the J end by 0 bases, with 11 bases between. CDR3 length equals 15 residues. For the CDR3, the DNA is TGTGCCAGCAGTTTAGTCGCTAGCGACTCCTACGAGCAGTACTTC. This gives the protein CASSLVASDSYEQYF.

This clonotype appeared many times. The chain combines TRBV12-3 or TRBV12-4 with TRBJ1-6; TRBD1 matches at 7 bases. CDR3 length: 14 residues. J lost 6 bases, V lost 5 bases, and 4 bases had no gene match. The CDR3 sequence: CASSRRGSNSPLHF. The CDR3 region has the DNA TGTGCCAGCAGTCGCAGGGGGTCTAATTCACCCCTCCACTTT.

By share, this clonotype ranks as medium-sized (0.01 to 0.1%). The chain couples TRBV9 to TRBJ2-5; no clear D. Germline CDR1 is SGDLS and CDR2 is YYNGEE. CDR3 length equals 15 residues. Trimming shortened V by 3 bases and J by 4 bases, and 16 bases separated the two germline ends. CDR3 sequence: CASSASDGALETQYF. CDR3 sequence (DNA): TGTGCCAGCAGCGCTTCGGATGGCGCACTAGAGACCCAGTACTTC.

The DNA of the CDR3 is TGTGCCAGCAGTTCACTAGTGGGAGGGGTCACCGGGGAGCTGTTTTTT. As protein: CASSSLVGGVTGELFF. The V and J genes are TRBV27 and TRBJ2-2, with 7 bases fitting TRBD2. CDR1 MNHEY and CDR2 SMNVEV come from the germline V gene (reference sequence). J gave up 4 bases and V 4 bases, and 9 bases lay outside the gene matches. This CDR3 has 16 amino acids.

In its sample, this clonotype is medium-sized. CDR3 region: CASSLELLPGELFF. The CDR3 DNA reads TGCGCCAGCAGCTTGGAGTTATTACCAGGGGAGCTGTTTTTT. This chain links TRBV5-1 with TRBJ2-2; D is unresolved. Germline CDR1 is SGHRS and CDR2 is YFSETQ. The CDR3 is made up of 14 amino acids. V lost 0 bases to trimming and J lost 8 bases, with 11 bases between them.

This clonotype was recorded many times. The rearrangement links TRBV7-8 to TRBJ2-7; the D gene could be TRBD1 or TRBD2 (5 bases each). The germline V gene has CDR1 SGHVS and CDR2 FQNEAQ. The CDR3 runs to 14 residues. Trimming pared 3 bases from V and 1 base from J, leaving 10 bases between. The CDR3 loop is CASSFRGRSYEQYF. As DNA, the CDR3 is TGTGCCAGCAGCTTCCGGGGCAGGTCCTACGAGCAGTACTTC. Complete variable domain (other parts from reference TRBV7-8 and TRBJ2-7): GAGVSQSPRYKVAKRGQDVALRCDPISGHVSLFWYQQALGQGPEFLTYFQNEAQLDKSGLPSDRFFAERPEGSVSTLKIQRTQQEDSAVYLCASSFRGRSYEQYFGPGTRLTVT.

This clonotype was detected many times. CDR3 nucleotide sequence: TGCGCCAGCAGCTTGGAGGGGGTTGCCATATATTTT. Translating gives CASSLEGVAIYF. The rearrangement uses TRBV5-1 and TRBJ1-3; tentatively, D is TRBD1 (6 bases). The germline V gene has CDR1 SGHRS and CDR2 YFSETQ. CDR3 length: 12 amino acids. Trimming stripped 0 bases from V and 11 bases from J, with 9 bases between.

This clonotype was recorded only once. The chain is built from TRBV10-3 and TRBJ2-7, with 10 bases matching TRBD1. CDR3 length: 14 amino acids. After removal of 10 bases from V and 3 bases from J, the junction contained 9 bases not matched to a gene. CDR1 ENHRY and CDR2 SYGVKD come from the germline V gene. CDR3 bases: TGTGCCACTTTATCCGGGACAGGGGACTACGAGCAGTACTTC. Its translation is CATLSGTGDYEQYF.

This clonotype is labeled as medium-sized (0.01 to 0.1%). The chain has TRBV7-9 and TRBJ1-4, with 9 bases lining up with TRBD1. Trimming removed 5 bases from V and 5 bases from J; junction bases left unmatched: 9. This CDR3 is built from 16 residues. Germline-derived CDR1 and CDR2 are SEHNR and FQNEAQ (reference sequence). CDR3 region: CASSSYTGGSNEKLFF. CDR3 coding DNA: TGTGCCAGCAGCAGCTATACAGGGGGCTCGAATGAAAAACTGTTTTTT.

This clonotype is deemed medium-sized. This CDR3 reads CASGTEQYF. The CDR3 DNA sequence: TGTGCCAGCGGGACAGAGCAGTACTTC. The V call is TRBV27, the J call TRBJ2-7, with D possibly TRBD1 on 6 matching bases. The CDR3 runs 9 residues. The germline CDR1 and CDR2 sequences are MNHEY and SMNVEV (reference sequence). The germline V and J ends were trimmed by 8 bases and 7 bases, with 6 bases remaining between them.

The rearrangement joins TRBV29-1 to TRBJ2-3, with D tentatively TRBD2 (5 bases). Germline CDR1 is SQVTM and CDR2 is ANQGSEA. The CDR3 totals 11 residues. Trimming cost V 6 bases and J 7 bases, with 11 bases left between them. The CDR3: CSVALAYTQYF. In nucleotides, the CDR3 is TGCAGCGTCGCCCTAGCTTATACGCAGTATTTT.

The rearrangement joins TRBV6-6 to TRBJ2-1; 8 bases are shared with TRBD2. The CDR3 spans 17 residues. Germline V lookup: CDR1 MNHNY, CDR2 SVGAGI (reference sequence). After removal of 7 bases from V and 7 bases from J, the junction contained 18 bases not matched to a gene. The CDR3 is CASTTEYPGGWGNEQFF. The DNA for the CDR3 is TGTGCCAGCACCACCGAATACCCGGGGGGGTGGGGTAATGAGCAGTTCTTC.

In its sample, this clonotype ranks as medium-sized. This sequence joins TRBV12-3 or TRBV12-4 and TRBJ2-1, with D unresolved. V was trimmed by 1 base and J by 2 bases, leaving 9 bases between them. The CDR3 is made up of 15 amino acids. This chain's CDR3 is CASSLVAEPYNEQFF. The CDR3 DNA follows: TGTGCCAGCAGTTTAGTGGCGGAGCCCTACAATGAGCAGTTCTTC.

This chain connects TRBV12-3 or TRBV12-4 to TRBJ2-6; D is unresolved. The CDR3 has 12 amino acids. V lost 6 bases and J lost 4, with 4 bases in between. This chain's CDR3 is CASRSGANVLTF. The CDR3 DNA is TGTGCCAGCAGGTCCGGGGCCAACGTCCTGACTTTC.

The rearrangement joins TRBV28 to TRBJ2-1; D gene unclear. V lost 9 bases, J lost 4 bases, and 16 bases lay in between. This CDR3 is 14 amino acids long. Germline V gene sequence: CDR1 MDHEN, CDR2 SYDVKM. CDR3 residues: CASQGILSYNEQFF. CDR3 nucleotides: TGTGCCAGTCAAGGGATCTTGAGTTACAATGAGCAGTTCTTC.

This clonotype is medium-sized (0.01 to 0.1%) by share. The chain uses TRBV7-2 and TRBJ2-1; 11 bases fit TRBD2. The CDR3 contains 16 residues. Trimming took 1 base from V and 8 from J; bases not matched to a gene: 7. The V gene's germline CDR1 is SGHTA and CDR2 FQGNSA. CDR3 loop: CASSLVPSGGLDEQFF. The CDR3, as DNA: TGTGCCAGCAGCTTAGTCCCTAGCGGGGGGCTCGATGAGCAGTTCTTC.

This clonotype is deemed medium-sized (0.01 to 0.1%). This chain joins TRBV18 and TRBJ1-1; D not certain. Per germline, CDR1 KGHSH and CDR2 LQKENI. Trimming removed 3 bases from V and 1 base from J, with 6 bases in between. This CDR3 has 13 amino acids. This chain's CDR3 is CASSPGRNTEAFF. CDR3 DNA sequence: TGTGCCAGCTCACCTGGGAGGAACACTGAAGCTTTCTTT.